The 8 T cell receptor beta chains below were found in one sample sequenced in a study of blood T cell repertoires in COVID-19. The data were produced by immunoSEQ multiplex PCR, yet TCRdb's version contains in-frame clones alone and is incomplete. The table shows about 180,000 clones, with around 87% occurring only once. Sequencing was carried out using peripheral blood. Every receptor here comes from a man aged 40-50 years with active or convalescent COVID-19.

This chain uses TRBV6-5 with TRBJ1-5; D possibly corresponds to TRBD1 (5 bases). The CDR3 runs to 14 residues. The V end lost 4 bases, the J end lost 4 bases, and 11 bases lay between the germline ends. CDR1 MNHEY and CDR2 SVGAGI come from the germline V gene. CDR3 sequence: CASSSPDSNQPQHF. CDR3 coding DNA: TGTGCCAGCAGTTCGCCTGACAGTAATCAGCCCCAGCATTTT.

V gene TRBV6-2 or TRBV6-3 combines with J gene TRBJ1-1; tentatively, D is TRBD1 (5 bases). Trimming removed 4 bases from V and 5 bases from J, with 8 bases in between. Germline V gene sequence: CDR1 MNHEY, CDR2 SVGEGT. CDR3 size: 12 residues. The CDR3 is CASSFRGTEAFF. The CDR3 nucleotides are TGTGCCAGCAGTTTTAGGGGAACTGAAGCTTTCTTT.

The chain joins TRBV7-9 to TRBJ1-1, with TRBD1 matching over 10 bases. CDR3 size: 14 residues. The germline CDR1 and CDR2 sequences are SEHNR and FQNEAQ (reference sequence). The junction had 3 bases not matched to a gene; V was cut back by 5 bases and J by 3 bases. The CDR3 protein is CASSRQGADTEAFF. CDR3 DNA: TGTGCCAGCAGCCGACAGGGGGCGGACACTGAAGCTTTCTTT.

V is TRBV30 and J is TRBJ1-2, with 9 positions matching TRBD1. After removal of 7 bases from V and 8 bases from J, the junction contained 11 bases not matched to a gene. Germline V gene sequence: CDR1 GTSNPN, CDR2 SVGIG (reference sequence). The CDR3 is 13 residues long. For the CDR3, the DNA is TGTGCCTTTTCGTTAGGGACAGGGAGCGGCTACACCTTC. Translating gives CAFSLGTGSGYTF.

This rearrangement joins TRBV10-2 to TRBJ1-2, with 7 nucleotides matching TRBD1. The CDR3 extends over 15 amino acids. Germline V lookup: CDR1 WSHSY, CDR2 SAAADI. Trimming at V came to 7 bases and at J to 3 bases, leaving 11 bases not matched to a gene. CDR3 sequence (DNA): TGCGCCAGCACTAGAGGGGGCCACTATGACTATGGCTACACCTTC. Its translation: CASTRGGHYDYGYTF.

This chain uses TRBV6-5 with TRBJ1-1, with TRBD1 matching 10 bases. The germline V gene has CDR1 MNHEY and CDR2 SVGAGI. Losses at the gene ends were 4 bases for V and 0 bases for J; bases not matched to a gene: 2. The length of the CDR3 is 15 residues. CDR3 residues: CASSWGTGVNTEAFF. The DNA for the CDR3 is TGTGCCAGCAGTTGGGGGACAGGGGTGAACACTGAAGCTTTCTTT.

This clone was recorded once. The rearrangement links TRBV9 to TRBJ2-1; TRBD2 might be the D (5 bases). The CDR3 loop spans 14 amino acids. V was trimmed by 3 bases and J by 6 bases, leaving 13 bases between them. From germline, CDR1 is SGDLS and CDR2 YYNGEE. DNA for the CDR3: TGTGCCAGCAGCGCCTCCTCCGAGGGCAATGAGCAGTTCTTC. It specifies CASSASSEGNEQFF.

The chain recombines TRBV2 with TRBJ1-2; 9 bases are a match to TRBD1. Germline lookup yields CDR1 SNHLY and CDR2 FYNNEI. This CDR3 contains 14 residues. The ends lost 7 bases at V and 5 bases at J; junction bases unmatched: 8. This CDR3 reads CASTPDRGGYGYTF. The CDR3 DNA reads TGTGCCAGCACCCCGGACAGGGGAGGGTATGGCTACACCTTC.